Below, 22 T cell receptor beta chains from the same sample are listed, as sequenced in a study of cytomegalovirus exposure and HLA in healthy donors. The PCR was carried out with 60 Vbeta primers and 13 Jbeta primers. This table comes from immunoSEQ multiplex PCR, and its TCRdb copy is limited to in-frame clones, with some not included. Among 150,000 to 200,000 clones listed, 10% to 15% were seen once. The sample comprised PBMCs. These receptors originate from a man aged 45-65 years in good health and CMV-seropositive.

Only a few counts were recorded for this clone. The chain employs TRBV2 and TRBJ1-6; the match to TRBD1 covers 9 bases. The CDR3 is made up of 15 amino acids. V dropped 6 bases and J dropped 6; count of bases not matched to a gene: 6. Germline V gene sequence: CDR1 SNHLY, CDR2 FYNNEI. Here the CDR3 reads CASSHGTGTNSPLHF. The DNA for the CDR3 is TGTGCCAGCAGCCACGGGACAGGGACTAATTCACCCCTCCACTTT.

The J gene is TRBJ1-3, the V gene TRBV4-3; no clear D gene. Germline CDR1 is LGHNA and CDR2 is YSLEER. This CDR3 is 17 amino acids long. Trimming left V 0 bases short and J 1 base short, with 13 bases between. CDR3 DNA: TGCGCCAGCAGCCAAGAAAGCGCGGCAGCTTCTGGAAACACCATATATTTT. The encoded protein is CASSQESAAASGNTIYF.

The sample holds a few counts of this clone. The V gene is TRBV9, the J gene TRBJ1-1, with a possible D match to TRBD1 (5 bases). CDR1 is SGDLS, CDR2 YYNGEE, per germline. The V and J ends lost 0 bases and 7 bases respectively, with 7 bases between them. CDR3 length: 12 amino acids. In nucleotides, the CDR3 is TGTGCCAGCAGCGTAGACGGGGGTGAAGCTTTCTTT. Its protein is CASSVDGGEAFF.

In its sample, this clone was seen a few times. The CDR3 DNA sequence: TGCGCCAGCAGCCAAGATAACAGCCGTGGAAACACCATATATTTT. Its protein is CASSQDNSRGNTIYF. The V gene is TRBV4-3, the J gene TRBJ1-3; D is undetermined. With 0 bases removed from V and 3 bases from J, the gap between germline ends came to 9 bases. The CDR3 is 15 residues long. Germline CDR1 LGHNA, CDR2 YSLEER.

Only a few counts were recorded for this clone. The chain employs TRBV9 and TRBJ1-6; no clear D gene. Germline V lookup: CDR1 SGDLS, CDR2 YYNGEE. Trimming pared 4 bases from V and 5 bases from J, leaving 13 bases between. This CDR3 region has 15 residues. This chain's CDR3 is CASSPFGGDNSPLHF. The CDR3 nucleotides are TGTGCCAGCAGCCCCTTCGGCGGCGATAATTCACCCCTCCACTTT.

This clone was detected a few times. The gene calls are TRBV6-6 and TRBJ1-2; D may be TRBD1 (6 bases). The CDR3 has 15 residues. The germline gives CDR1 MNHNY, CDR2 SVGAGI (reference sequence). The V and J ends lost 7 bases and 2 bases respectively, with 17 bases between them. The CDR3 loop reads CASTVLGGGNYGYTF. The CDR3, as DNA: TGTGCCAGCACCGTACTAGGCGGGGGCAACTATGGCTACACCTTC.

This clone was counted only a few times. The J gene is TRBJ1-4, the V gene TRBV4-3; TRBD1 is a possible D gene (5 bases). The CDR3 covers 15 residues. CDR1 is LGHNA and CDR2 is YSLEER in the germline V gene. The V end lost 0 bases, the J end lost 12 bases, and 17 bases lay between the germline ends. The CDR3 DNA reads as TGCGCCAGCAGCCAAGATAGGGGTGGGCTCGGAGAACTGTTTTTT. Translated: CASSQDRGGLGELFF.

This clone was counted only a few times. The CDR3 bases are TGTGCCAGCAGTTGGACCCAAGGATGGGGCCTCGATTCACCCCTCCACTTT. This sequence encodes CASSWTQGWGLDSPLHF. The chain uses TRBV27 and TRBJ1-6; D is possibly TRBD1 (5 bases). Trimming removed 4 bases from V and 8 bases from J, with 21 bases in between. This CDR3 is built from 17 residues. Germline-derived CDR1 and CDR2 are MNHEY and SMNVEV (reference sequence).

The chain uses TRBV11-2 and TRBJ2-5; 11 bases are shared with TRBD2. Trimming at V came to 7 bases and at J to 4 bases, leaving 5 bases not matched to a gene. Germline V gene data show CDR1 as SGHAT and CDR2 as FQNNGV. The CDR3 extends over 14 amino acids. Written as DNA, the CDR3 is TGTGCCAGCATCCTTAGCGGGGGGGGAGAGACCCAGTACTTC. Its protein product is CASILSGGGETQYF.

This clone was observed a few times. The chain couples TRBV27 to TRBJ2-3; 12 bases fit TRBD2. Per the germline V gene, CDR1 is MNHEY and CDR2 is SMNVEV (reference sequence). The CDR3 contains 17 residues. With 3 bases clipped from V and 0 bases from J, the junction kept 4 bases outside the gene matches. This CDR3 reads CASSFRLAGGSTDTQYF. The DNA for the CDR3 is TGTGCCAGCAGTTTTAGGCTAGCGGGGGGGAGCACAGATACGCAGTATTTT.

The sample holds a few counts of this clone. The V and J genes are TRBV9 and TRBJ2-1; 10 bases line up with TRBD2. With V trimmed by 5 bases and J by 0 bases, 5 bases remained unmatched. Looked up from germline, CDR1 is SGDLS and CDR2 is YYNGEE. The CDR3 is made up of 16 amino acids. The CDR3 DNA follows: TGTGCCAGCAGTCTTACTAGCGGGGTCTCCTACAATGAGCAGTTCTTC. Residues: CASSLTSGVSYNEQFF.

The rearrangement uses TRBV10-3 and TRBJ2-5, with D possibly TRBD2 on 7 matching bases. V lost 2 bases to trimming and J lost 5 bases, with 9 bases between them. CDR1 is ENHRY, CDR2 SYGVKD, per germline. CDR3 length: 13 amino acids. This chain's CDR3 is CAISEKGGETQYF. The DNA for the CDR3 is TGTGCCATCAGTGAGAAGGGGGGGGAGACCCAGTACTTC.

The chain employs TRBV19 and TRBJ2-1; TRBD1 is a possible D gene (5 bases). Germline CDR1 and CDR2: LNHDA and SQIVND (reference sequence). CDR3 length: 14 amino acids. The V and J ends lost 4 bases and 5 bases respectively, with 12 bases between them. Here the CDR3 reads CASSSQGQNNEQFF. CDR3 in DNA: TGTGCCAGTAGTAGTCAGGGCCAAAACAATGAGCAGTTCTTC.

The CDR3 bases are TGTGCCGCCAGCGGGGGGGCTTCAGATACGCAGTATTTT. It is translated as CAASGGASDTQYF. The chain is built from TRBV19 and TRBJ2-3, with 10 bases identical to TRBD2. This CDR3 comprises 13 residues. CDR1 is LNHDA and CDR2 is SQIVND in the germline V gene (reference sequence). J lost 4 bases, V lost 11 bases, and 6 bases had no gene match.

The sample holds a few counts of this clone. As DNA, the CDR3 is TGTGCCAGTAGGGACAGGTTTTATGGCAATCAGCCCCAGCATTTT. It is translated as CASRDRFYGNQPQHF. The rearrangement links TRBV19 to TRBJ1-5, with 7 positions matching TRBD1. The V gene's germline CDR1 is LNHDA and CDR2 SQIVND (reference sequence). Trimming cost V 6 bases and J 2 bases; bases outside gene matches: 7. The CDR3 covers 15 residues.

For the CDR3, the DNA is TGTGCCAGCAGCTTGGACAGATCAAACATTCAGTACTTC. Translating it yields CASSLDRSNIQYF. The chain links TRBV5-8 to TRBJ2-4; D call uncertain. Germline values: CDR1 SGHTS, CDR2 YDEGEE. Trimming stripped 0 bases from V and 6 bases from J, with 7 bases between. CDR3 length equals 13 residues.

The V and J genes are TRBV5-4 and TRBJ1-3, with D perhaps TRBD1 (5 bases). V lost 2 bases, J lost 4 bases, and 16 bases lay in between. The CDR3 runs to 16 residues. The germline V gene encodes CDR1 SGHNT and CDR2 YYREEE (reference sequence). The CDR3 DNA reads TGTGCCAGCAGCTTAGGACATGCCATTAACGGAAACACCATATATTTT. Translated: CASSLGHAINGNTIYF.

This chain links TRBV27 with TRBJ1-5; D remains unclear. The V gene's germline CDR1 is MNHEY and CDR2 SMNVEV (reference sequence). The germline V and J ends were trimmed by 6 bases and 3 bases, with 21 bases remaining between them. The CDR3 has 17 residues. The DNA of the CDR3 is TGTGCCAGCAGCCGGGTGGTGGGTTTTCGGCACAATCAGCCCCAGCATTTT. The encoded protein is CASSRVVGFRHNQPQHF.

V gene TRBV7-9 combines with J gene TRBJ2-3; TRBD1 agrees at 8 bases. The CDR3 loop spans 13 amino acids. Germline V lookup: CDR1 SEHNR, CDR2 FQNEAQ (reference sequence). Trimming at V came to 6 bases and at J to 11 bases, leaving 10 bases not matched to a gene. CDR3 region: CASSPYRGYGQYF. CDR3 in DNA: TGTGCCAGCAGTCCTTACAGGGGGTATGGGCAGTATTTT. The full variable domain, its missing parts supplied by reference TRBV7-9 and TRBJ2-3, is DTGVSQNPRHKITKRGQNVTFRCDPISEHNRLYWYRQTLGQGPEFLTYFQNEAQLEKSRLLSDRFSAERPKGSFSTLEIQRTEQGDSAMYLCASSPYRGYGQYFGPGTRLTVL.

This rearrangement joins TRBV9 to TRBJ1-3; D is undetermined. Germline loops: CDR1 SGDLS, CDR2 YYNGEE. Deletions cut 0 bases from V and 4 bases from J, with 8 bases between. The CDR3 contains 14 residues. As DNA, the CDR3 is TGTGCCAGCAGCGTAGAACAGAGCGGAAACACCATATATTTT. Protein sequence: CASSVEQSGNTIYF. Full variable domain (remainder filled in from reference TRBV9 and TRBJ1-3): DSGVTQTPKHLITATGQRVTLRCSPRSGDLSVYWYQQSLDQGLQFLIQYYNGEERAKGNILERFSAQQFPDLHSELNLSSLELGDSALYFCASSVEQSGNTIYFGEGSWLTVV.

J is TRBJ2-7 and V is TRBV7-9; no reliable D call. V lost 3 bases, J lost 1 base, and 7 bases lay in between. The CDR3 loop spans 13 amino acids. CDR1 is SEHNR and CDR2 is FQNEAQ in the germline V gene (reference sequence). The CDR3 DNA is TGTGCCAGCAGCTTGTCGTATTCCTACGAGCAGTACTTC. This codes for CASSLSYSYEQYF.

There are a few counts of this clone. The chain is built from TRBV28 and TRBJ2-5; TRBD2 agrees at 13 bases. The CDR3 extends over 17 amino acids. Looked up from germline, CDR1 is MDHEN and CDR2 is SYDVKM. Trimming at V came to 6 bases and at J to 2 bases, leaving 9 bases not matched to a gene. This chain's CDR3 is CASSLPGLAGVQETQYF. The CDR3 DNA reads as TGTGCCAGCAGCCTTCCAGGACTAGCGGGGGTACAAGAGACCCAGTACTTC.